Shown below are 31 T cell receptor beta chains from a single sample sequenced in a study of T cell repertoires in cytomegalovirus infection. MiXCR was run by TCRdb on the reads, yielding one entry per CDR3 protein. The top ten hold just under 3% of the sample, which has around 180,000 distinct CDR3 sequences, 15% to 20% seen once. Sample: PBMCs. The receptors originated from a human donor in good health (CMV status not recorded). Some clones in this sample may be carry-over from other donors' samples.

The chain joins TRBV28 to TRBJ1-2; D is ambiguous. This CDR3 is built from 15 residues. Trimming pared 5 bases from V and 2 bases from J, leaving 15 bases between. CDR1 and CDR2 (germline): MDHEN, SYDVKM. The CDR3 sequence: CASSPTWALNYGYTF. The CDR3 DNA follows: TGTGCCAGCAGTCCAACCTGGGCCTTGAACTATGGCTACACCTTC.

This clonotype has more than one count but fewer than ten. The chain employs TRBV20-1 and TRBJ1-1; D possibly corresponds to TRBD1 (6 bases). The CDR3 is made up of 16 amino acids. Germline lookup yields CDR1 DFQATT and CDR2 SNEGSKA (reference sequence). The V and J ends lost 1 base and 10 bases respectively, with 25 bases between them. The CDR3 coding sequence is TGCAGTGCTAGAGGAGGGGGGGGAGGGCGGAGTGTTCGAGCTTTCTTT. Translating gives CSARGGGGGRSVRAFF.

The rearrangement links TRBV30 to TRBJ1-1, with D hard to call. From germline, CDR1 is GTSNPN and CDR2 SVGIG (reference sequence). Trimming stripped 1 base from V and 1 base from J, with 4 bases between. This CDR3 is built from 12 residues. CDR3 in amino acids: CAWSEENTEAFF. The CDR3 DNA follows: TGTGCCTGGAGTGAGGAGAACACTGAAGCTTTCTTT.

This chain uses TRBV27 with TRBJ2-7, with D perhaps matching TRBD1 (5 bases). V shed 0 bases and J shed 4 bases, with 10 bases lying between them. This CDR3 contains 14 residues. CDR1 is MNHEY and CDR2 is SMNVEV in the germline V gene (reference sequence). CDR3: CASSLSKQAYEQYF. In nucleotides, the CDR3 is TGTGCCAGCAGTTTATCGAAACAGGCTTACGAGCAGTACTTC.

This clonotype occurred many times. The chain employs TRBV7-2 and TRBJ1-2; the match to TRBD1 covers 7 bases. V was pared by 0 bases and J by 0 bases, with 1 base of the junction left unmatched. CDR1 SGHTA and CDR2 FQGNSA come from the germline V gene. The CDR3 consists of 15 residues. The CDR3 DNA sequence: TGTGCCAGCAGCTTAGCCGGGACAGCTAACTATGGCTACACCTTC. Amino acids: CASSLAGTANYGYTF. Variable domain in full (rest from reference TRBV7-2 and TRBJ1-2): GAGVSQSPSNKVTEKGKDVELRCDPISGHTALYWYRQSLGQGLEFLIYFQGNSAPDKSGLPSDRFSAERTGGSVSTLTIQRTQQEDSAVYLCASSLAGTANYGYTFGSGTRLTVV.

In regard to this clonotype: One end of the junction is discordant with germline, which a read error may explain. As DNA, the CDR3 is TGTACCAGCAGTCAGCCGGGACAGGGAGACCAAGAGACCCAGTACTTC. Its protein is CTSSQPGQGDQETQYF. The chain has TRBV7-4 and TRBJ2-5; 9 bases match TRBD1. Germline values: CDR1 SGHVT, CDR2 SQSDAQ. The CDR3 extends over 16 amino acids.

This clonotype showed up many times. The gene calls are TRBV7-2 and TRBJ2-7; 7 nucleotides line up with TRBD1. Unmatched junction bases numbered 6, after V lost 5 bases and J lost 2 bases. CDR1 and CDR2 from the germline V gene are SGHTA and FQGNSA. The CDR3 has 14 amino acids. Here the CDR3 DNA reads TGTGCCAGCAGCCCCTGGGACAGACCCTACGAGCAGTACTTC. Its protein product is CASSPWDRPYEQYF. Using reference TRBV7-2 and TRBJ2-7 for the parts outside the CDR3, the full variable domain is GAGVSQSPSNKVTEKGKDVELRCDPISGHTALYWYRQSLGQGLEFLIYFQGNSAPDKSGLPSDRFSAERTGGSVSTLTIQRTQQEDSAVYLCASSPWDRPYEQYFGPGTRLTVT.

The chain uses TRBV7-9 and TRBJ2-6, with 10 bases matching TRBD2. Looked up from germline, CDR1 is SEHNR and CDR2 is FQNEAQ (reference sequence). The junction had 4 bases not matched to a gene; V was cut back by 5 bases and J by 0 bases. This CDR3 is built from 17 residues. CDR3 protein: CASSRAGGPSGANVLTF. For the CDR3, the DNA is TGTGCCAGCAGCCGAGCGGGAGGGCCCTCTGGGGCCAACGTCCTGACTTTC.

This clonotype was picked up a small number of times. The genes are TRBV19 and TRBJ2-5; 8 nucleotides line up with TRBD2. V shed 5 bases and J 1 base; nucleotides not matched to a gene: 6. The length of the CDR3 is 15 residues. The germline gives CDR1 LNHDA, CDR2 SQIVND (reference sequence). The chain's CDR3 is CASSVLLAGQETQYF. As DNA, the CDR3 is TGTGCCAGTAGTGTTCTCCTAGCGGGCCAAGAGACCCAGTACTTC.

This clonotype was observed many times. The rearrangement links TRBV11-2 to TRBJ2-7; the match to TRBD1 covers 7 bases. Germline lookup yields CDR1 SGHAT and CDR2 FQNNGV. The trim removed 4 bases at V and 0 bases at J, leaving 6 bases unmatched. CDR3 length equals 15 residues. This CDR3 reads CASSSRTGISYEQYF. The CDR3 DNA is TGTGCCAGCAGCTCTAGGACAGGCATCTCCTACGAGCAGTACTTC.

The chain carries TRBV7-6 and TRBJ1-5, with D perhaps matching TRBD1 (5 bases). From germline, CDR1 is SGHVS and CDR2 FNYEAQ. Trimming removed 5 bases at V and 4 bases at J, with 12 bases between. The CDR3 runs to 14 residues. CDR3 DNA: TGTGCCAGCAGCCATAGCGAGGGGAATCAGCCCCAGCATTTT. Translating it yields CASSHSEGNQPQHF. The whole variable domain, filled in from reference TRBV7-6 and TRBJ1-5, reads GAGVSQSPRYKVTKRGQDVALRCDPISGHVSLYWYRQALGQGPEFLTYFNYEAQQDKSGLPNDRFSAERPEGSISTLTIQRTEQRDSAMYRCASSHSEGNQPQHFGDGTRLSIL.

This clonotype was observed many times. The DNA of the CDR3 is TGTGCCAGCAGTCGGGACTACAACGACGAGCAGTACTTC. Translating it yields CASSRDYNDEQYF. The chain joins TRBV12-3 or TRBV12-4 to TRBJ2-7; 7 bases fit TRBD2. V lost 5 bases to trimming and J lost 5 bases; unmatched junction nucleotides: 6. The CDR3 has 13 residues.

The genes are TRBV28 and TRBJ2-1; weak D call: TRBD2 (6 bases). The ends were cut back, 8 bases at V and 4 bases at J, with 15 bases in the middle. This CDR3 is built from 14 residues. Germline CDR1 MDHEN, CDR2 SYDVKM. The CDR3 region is CASGKRVTYNEQFF. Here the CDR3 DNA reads TGTGCCAGCGGGAAGCGGGTAACTTACAATGAGCAGTTCTTC.

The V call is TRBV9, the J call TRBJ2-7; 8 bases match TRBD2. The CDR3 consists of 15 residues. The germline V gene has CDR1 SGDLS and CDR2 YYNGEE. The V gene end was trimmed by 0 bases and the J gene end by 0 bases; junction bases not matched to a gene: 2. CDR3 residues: CASSVGTSSSYEQYF. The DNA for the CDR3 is TGTGCCAGCAGCGTAGGGACTAGCTCCTCCTACGAGCAGTACTTC.

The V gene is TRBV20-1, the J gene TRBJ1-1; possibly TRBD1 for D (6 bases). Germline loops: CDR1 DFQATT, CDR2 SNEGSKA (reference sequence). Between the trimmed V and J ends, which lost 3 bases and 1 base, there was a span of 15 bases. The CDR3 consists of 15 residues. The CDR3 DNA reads TGCAGTGCTAGCTGGGGATCACAGGGGAACACTGAAGCTTTCTTT. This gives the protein CSASWGSQGNTEAFF.

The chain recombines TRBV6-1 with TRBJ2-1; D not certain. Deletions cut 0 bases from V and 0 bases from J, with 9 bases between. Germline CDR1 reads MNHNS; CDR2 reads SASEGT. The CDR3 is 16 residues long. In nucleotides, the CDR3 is TGTGCCAGCAGTGAAGCGGCCGCGAGCTCCTACAATGAGCAGTTCTTC. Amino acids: CASSEAAASSYNEQFF.

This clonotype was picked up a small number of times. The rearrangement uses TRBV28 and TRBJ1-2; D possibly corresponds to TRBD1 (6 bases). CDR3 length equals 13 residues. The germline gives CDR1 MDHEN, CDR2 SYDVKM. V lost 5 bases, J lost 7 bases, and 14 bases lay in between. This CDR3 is CASSGRTASGYTF. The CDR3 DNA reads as TGTGCCAGCAGTGGACGGACAGCCTCTGGCTACACCTTC.

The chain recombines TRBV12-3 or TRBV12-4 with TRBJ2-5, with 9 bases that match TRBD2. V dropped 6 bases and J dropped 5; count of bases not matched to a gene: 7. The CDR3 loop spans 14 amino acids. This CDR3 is CASRRTAGGETQYF. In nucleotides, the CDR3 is TGTGCCAGCAGGCGGACGGCGGGAGGGGAGACCCAGTACTTC.

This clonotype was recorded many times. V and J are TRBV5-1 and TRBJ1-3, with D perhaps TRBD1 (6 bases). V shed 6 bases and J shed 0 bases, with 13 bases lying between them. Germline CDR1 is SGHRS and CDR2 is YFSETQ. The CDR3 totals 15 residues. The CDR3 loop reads CASTPGHVSGNTIYF. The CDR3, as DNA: TGCGCCAGCACACCGGGACATGTCTCTGGAAACACCATATATTTT.

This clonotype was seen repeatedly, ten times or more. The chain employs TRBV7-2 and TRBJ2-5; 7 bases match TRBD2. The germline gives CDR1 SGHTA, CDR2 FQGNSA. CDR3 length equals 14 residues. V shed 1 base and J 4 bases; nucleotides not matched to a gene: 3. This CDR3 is CASSLGGGAETQYF. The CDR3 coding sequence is TGTGCCAGCAGCTTAGGGGGAGGGGCAGAGACCCAGTACTTC.

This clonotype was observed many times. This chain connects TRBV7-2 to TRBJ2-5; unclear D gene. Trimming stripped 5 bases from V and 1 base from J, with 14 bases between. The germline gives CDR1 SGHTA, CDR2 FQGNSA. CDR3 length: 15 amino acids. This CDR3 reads CASSGTRLPQETQYF. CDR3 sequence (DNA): TGTGCCAGCAGCGGAACAAGACTCCCCCAAGAGACCCAGTACTTC.

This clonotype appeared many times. In DNA form, the CDR3 reads TGTGCCAGCAGCTTGTCTCCGGCGGGTGAGCAGTTCTTC. Its translation: CASSLSPAGEQFF. This sequence joins TRBV7-3 and TRBJ2-1; D may be TRBD2 (5 bases). Trimming pared 3 bases from V and 9 bases from J, leaving 12 bases between. In germline, CDR1 is SGHTA, CDR2 FQGTGA. This CDR3 comprises 13 residues. Complete variable domain (other parts from reference TRBV7-3 and TRBJ2-1): GAGVSQTPSNKVTEKGKYVELRCDPISGHTALYWYRQSLGQGPEFLIYFQGTGAADDSGLPNDRFFAVRPEGSVSTLKIQRTERGDSAVYLCASSLSPAGEQFFGPGTRLTVL.

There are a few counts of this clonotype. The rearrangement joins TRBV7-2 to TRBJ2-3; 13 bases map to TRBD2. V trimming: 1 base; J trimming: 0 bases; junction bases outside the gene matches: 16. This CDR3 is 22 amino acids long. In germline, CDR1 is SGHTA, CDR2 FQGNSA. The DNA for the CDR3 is TGTGCCAGCAGCTTAGACCGAATATTGACTAGCGGGAGGTCAACTAGCACAGATACGCAGTATTTT. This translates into CASSLDRILTSGRSTSTDTQYF.

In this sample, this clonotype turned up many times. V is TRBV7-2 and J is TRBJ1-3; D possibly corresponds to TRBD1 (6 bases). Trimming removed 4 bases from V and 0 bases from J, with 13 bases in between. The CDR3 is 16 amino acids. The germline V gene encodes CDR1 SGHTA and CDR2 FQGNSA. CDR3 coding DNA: TGTGCCAGCAGCTCAAACAGGGCGACCTCTGGAAACACCATATATTTT. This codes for CASSSNRATSGNTIYF.

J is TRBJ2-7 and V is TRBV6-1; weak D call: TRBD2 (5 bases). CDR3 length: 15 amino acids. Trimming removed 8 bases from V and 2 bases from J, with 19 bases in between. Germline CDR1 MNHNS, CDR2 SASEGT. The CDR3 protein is CASLRGPGWPYEQYF. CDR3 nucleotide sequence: TGTGCCAGCCTCCGCGGGCCGGGCTGGCCCTACGAGCAGTACTTC.

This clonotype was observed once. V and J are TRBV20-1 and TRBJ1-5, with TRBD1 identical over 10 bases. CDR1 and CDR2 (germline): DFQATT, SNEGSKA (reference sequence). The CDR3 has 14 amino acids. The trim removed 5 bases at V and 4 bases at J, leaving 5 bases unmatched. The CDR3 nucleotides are TGCAGTGCTGCCCGGACAGGGGGAAATCAGCCCCAGCATTTT. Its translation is CSAARTGGNQPQHF.

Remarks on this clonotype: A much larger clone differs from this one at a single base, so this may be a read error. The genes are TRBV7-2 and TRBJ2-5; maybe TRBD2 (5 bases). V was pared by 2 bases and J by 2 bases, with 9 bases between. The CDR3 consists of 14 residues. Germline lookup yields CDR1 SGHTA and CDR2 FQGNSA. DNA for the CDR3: TGTGCCAGCAGCTTACCGGGATTGCAAGAGACCCAGTACTTC. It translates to CASSLPGLQETQYF. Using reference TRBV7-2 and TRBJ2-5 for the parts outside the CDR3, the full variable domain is GAGVSQSPSNKVTEKGKDVELRCDPISGHTALYWYRQSLGQGLEFLIYFQGNSAPDKSGLPSDRFSAERTGGSVSTLTIQRTQQEDSAVYLCASSLPGLQETQYFGPGTRLLVL.

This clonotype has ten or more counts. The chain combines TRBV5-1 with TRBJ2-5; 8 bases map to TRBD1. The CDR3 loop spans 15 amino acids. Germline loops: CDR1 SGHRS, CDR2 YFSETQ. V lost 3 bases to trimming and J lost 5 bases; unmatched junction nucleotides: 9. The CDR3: CASSSTGVDEETQYF. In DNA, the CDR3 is TGCGCCAGCAGCTCGACAGGGGTGGATGAGGAGACCCAGTACTTC.

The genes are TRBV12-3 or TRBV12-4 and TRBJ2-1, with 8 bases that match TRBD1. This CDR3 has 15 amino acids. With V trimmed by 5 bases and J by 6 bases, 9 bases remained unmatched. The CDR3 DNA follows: TGTGCCAGCAGTGCCACAGGGGGTATCGCCAATGAGCAGTTCTTC. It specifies CASSATGGIANEQFF.

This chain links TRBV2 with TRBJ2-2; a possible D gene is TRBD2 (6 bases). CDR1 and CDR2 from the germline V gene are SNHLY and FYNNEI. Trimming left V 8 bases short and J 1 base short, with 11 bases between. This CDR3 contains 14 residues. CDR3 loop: CASARDLNTGELFF. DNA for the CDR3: TGTGCCAGCGCGCGGGACCTGAACACCGGGGAGCTGTTTTTT.

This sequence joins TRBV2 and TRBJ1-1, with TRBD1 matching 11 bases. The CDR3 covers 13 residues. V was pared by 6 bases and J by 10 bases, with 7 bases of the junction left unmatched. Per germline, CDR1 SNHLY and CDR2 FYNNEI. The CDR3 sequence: CASRGTGGGTAFF. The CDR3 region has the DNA TGTGCCAGCAGGGGGACAGGGGGTGGGACAGCTTTCTTT.